Listed below are T cell receptor beta chains from one sample, sequenced in a study of control samples from healthy donors and cancer patients. Produced via immunoSEQ multiplex PCR; TCRdb's table is partial and in-frame only. The sample contains some 120,000 clones, 85% to 95% of which appear only once. The source material was PBMCs. These receptor sequences come from a man at least 80 years old with head and neck cancer. Each CDR3 is given with its conserved first and last residue. Fields, in order: J gene, D gene, clone size, V gene, CDR3 protein, CDR3 DNA. D genes are given only for firm matches. The listing skips clone size in some rows; elsewhere it reads once, few, many or a size class.

TRBJ1-2 NA NA TRBV3-1/TRBV3-2 CASSSSGGPRDRYTF TGTGCCAGCAGCTCGAGCGGGGGCCCGAGGGATCGCTACACCTTC
TRBJ2-2 NA NA TRBV10-1 CASSETPNTGELFF TGCGCCAGCAGTGAGACTCCGAACACCGGGGAGCTGTTTTTT
TRBJ1-4 NA few TRBV4-1 CASSQDATLNRKLFF TGCGCCAGCAGCCAAGACGCTACCCTAAACAGAAAACTGTTTTTT
TRBJ2-5 NA NA TRBV5-6 CASSLAGHQETQYF TGTGCCAGCAGCTTGGCAGGGCACCAAGAGACCCAGTACTTC
TRBJ2-3 NA NA TRBV19 CASSRDPYGTDTQYF TGTGCCAGTAGTAGGGACCCCTACGGCACAGATACGCAGTATTTT
TRBJ2-7 NA NA TRBV27 CASSLSPAGASYEQYF TGTGCCAGCAGTTTATCCCCCGCGGGGGCGTCCTACGAGCAGTACTTC
TRBJ2-2 TRBD1 NA TRBV30 CAWSTDRGLGGELFF TGTGCCTGGAGTACGGACAGGGGGCTTGGCGGGGAGCTGTTTTTT
TRBJ2-1 TRBD2 once TRBV3-1/TRBV3-2 CASSQELATRPFF TGTGCCAGCAGCCAGGAACTAGCGACCCGGCCGTTCTTC
TRBJ2-2 NA NA TRBV6-5 CASSYGGFGNTGELFF TGTGCCAGCAGTTACGGGGGCTTTGGTAACACCGGGGAGCTGTTTTTT
TRBJ2-7 NA NA TRBV19 CASSTSRTGLSYEQYF TGTGCCAGTAGTACTTCCCGCACAGGACTCTCCTACGAGCAGTACTTC
TRBJ2-3 TRBD2 NA TRBV27 CASSTLAGGADTQYF TGTGCCAGCAGCACACTAGCGGGAGGGGCAGATACGCAGTATTTT
TRBJ2-3 TRBD1 once TRBV19 CATRTGGTDTQYF TGTGCCACGAGAACAGGGGGCACAGATACGCAGTATTTT
TRBJ1-2 NA NA TRBV6-5 CASSTDWGGYTF TGTGCCAGCAGCACAGACTGGGGGGGCTACACCTTC
TRBJ2-2 NA once TRBV7-2 CASSFFSGELFF TGTGCCAGCAGCTTTTTTTCCGGGGAGCTGTTTTTT
TRBJ2-2 NA NA TRBV5-1 CASSLGPTNTGELFF TGCGCCAGCAGCTTGGGACCTACGAACACCGGGGAGCTGTTTTTT
TRBJ2-7 NA NA TRBV20-1 CSASEGYEQYF TGCAGTGCTAGTGAGGGTTACGAGCAGTACTTC
TRBJ1-2 NA NA TRBV6-5 CASSYSRGGYGYTF TGTGCCAGCAGTTACTCACGGGGGGGCTATGGCTACACCTTC
TRBJ2-3 NA NA TRBV6-1 CASSEIDSTDTQYF TGTGCCAGCAGTGAAATTGACAGCACAGATACGCAGTATTTT
TRBJ2-2 NA few TRBV4-1 CASSQVGGALFF TGCGCCAGCAGCCAAGTGGGGGGTGCGCTGTTTTTT
TRBJ2-7 NA NA TRBV19 CASSPRGQNPYEQYF TGTGCCAGTAGCCCCCGGGGACAAAATCCCTACGAGCAGTACTTC
TRBJ1-5 NA NA TRBV6-1 CASSESLQSQHF TGTGCCAGCAGTGAATCCCTCCAAAGCCAGCATTTT
TRBJ2-7 TRBD2 NA TRBV10-1 CASTAGGDSYEQYF TGCGCCAGCACTGCGGGGGGGGACTCCTACGAGCAGTACTTC
TRBJ2-1 NA once TRBV27 CAARRYNEQFF TGTGCCGCCCGGAGGTACAATGAGCAGTTCTTC
TRBJ2-7 NA NA TRBV5-4 CASSLAGQGWNGQYF TGTGCCAGCAGCTTGGCCGGTCAGGGATGGAACGGGCAGTACTTC
TRBJ2-7 NA NA TRBV7-6 CASSSRDGTDYYEQYF TGTGCCAGCAGCAGCCGGGACGGCACTGACTATTACGAGCAGTACTTC
TRBJ2-2 NA once TRBV21-1 CASSTRTGDENTGELFF TGTGCCAGCAGCACGAGGACAGGGGATGAGAACACCGGGGAGCTGTTTTTT
TRBJ2-3 NA NA TRBV5-6 CASSGRLGSKDTQYF TGTGCCAGCAGCGGAAGACTAGGATCCAAAGATACGCAGTATTTT
TRBJ1-4 NA NA TRBV27 CASRGTAGNEKLFF TGTGCCAGCCGGGGGACGGCGGGTAATGAAAAACTGTTTTTT
TRBJ1-5 NA NA TRBV19 CASSTGVIGTQHF TGTGCCAGTAGTACCGGGGTTATTGGGACCCAGCATTTT
TRBJ1-4 TRBD1 NA TRBV7-9 CASSGQGEKLFF TGTGCCAGCTCAGGACAGGGGGAAAAACTGTTTTTT
TRBJ1-6 NA NA TRBV9 CASSLDRAARGSPLHF TGTGCCAGCAGCCTTGACCGGGCTGCAAGAGGTTCACCCCTCCACTTT
TRBJ2-7 NA NA TRBV29-1 CSARPGGARGSGEQYF TGCAGCGCCCGCCCAGGTGGGGCCCGCGGTAGCGGCGAGCAGTACTTC
TRBJ2-3 TRBD1 NA TRBV10-3 CAISAVQGMADTQYF TGTGCCATCAGTGCGGTACAGGGGATGGCAGATACGCAGTATTTT
TRBJ2-4 TRBD1 NA TRBV18 CASSSDRGRGVAKNIQYF TGTGCCAGCTCATCGGACAGGGGGCGAGGGGTCGCCAAAAACATTCAGTACTTC
TRBJ2-1 TRBD2 NA TRBV3-1/TRBV3-2 CASTSGMYNEQFF TGTGCCAGCACTAGCGGCATGTACAATGAGCAGTTCTTC
TRBJ2-5 NA NA TRBV5-3 CARSLFLGHLKETQYF TGTGCCAGAAGCTTGTTTCTCGGACACTTGAAAGAGACCCAGTACTTC
TRBJ1-2 TRBD1 NA TRBV5-1 CASRTGTGRVMDGYTF TGCGCCAGCAGGACCGGGACAGGGAGGGTGATGGATGGCTACACCTTC
TRBJ2-5 NA NA TRBV19 CASSIAGHPETQYF TGTGCCAGTAGTATCGCCGGACATCCGGAGACCCAGTACTTC
TRBJ2-7 TRBD2 NA TRBV7-2 CASSRRGLAVSYEQYF TGTGCCAGCAGCCGCCGAGGACTAGCGGTTTCCTACGAGCAGTACTTC
TRBJ1-1 TRBD1 NA TRBV7-9 CASSHVDRGLAFF TGTGCCAGCAGCCACGTTGACAGGGGGCTAGCTTTCTTT
TRBJ2-3 TRBD2 NA TRBV19 CASNFPSGATDTQYF TGTGCCAGTAACTTCCCTAGCGGGGCCACAGATACGCAGTATTTT
TRBJ1-1 NA NA TRBV19 CASSMKNEAFF TGTGCCAGTAGTATGAAAAATGAAGCTTTCTTT
TRBJ1-2 NA NA TRBV5-1 CASSPEGDGYTF TGCGCCAGCAGCCCCGAGGGGGATGGCTACACCTTC
TRBJ2-1 NA NA TRBV25-1 CASSEGQGSYNEQFF TGTGCCAGCAGTGAAGGGCAGGGGTCGTACAATGAGCAGTTCTTC
TRBJ1-1 TRBD1 NA TRBV27 CASGQGNTEAFF TGTGCCAGCGGACAGGGGAACACTGAAGCTTTCTTT
TRBJ2-1 NA NA TRBV20-1 CSALAVNEQFF TGCAGTGCTTTAGCGGTCAATGAGCAGTTCTTC
TRBJ1-6 NA once TRBV7-9 CASSLAGRGGSPLHF TGTGCCAGCAGCTTAGCCGGCAGGGGCGGATCACCCCTCCACTTT
TRBJ2-7 TRBD1 NA TRBV7-9 CASSPDRGYEQYF TGTGCCAGCAGCCCTGACAGGGGGTACGAGCAGTACTTC
TRBJ2-7 TRBD2 NA TRBV7-9 CASSSGTSLSYEQYF TGTGCCAGCAGCTCCGGGACTAGCCTCTCCTACGAGCAGTACTTC
TRBJ1-6 NA NA TRBV3-1/TRBV3-2 CASSQVTGYSPLHF TGTGCCAGCAGCCAAGTTACAGGGTATTCACCCCTCCACTTT
TRBJ1-2 TRBD1 NA TRBV2 CASKQDGGQVGYTF TGTGCCAGCAAGCAGGATGGAGGACAGGTTGGCTACACCTTC
TRBJ2-1 NA NA TRBV6-6 CASRLQGLAGGEQFF TGTGCCAGCAGGCTACAAGGTCTAGCTGGGGGTGAGCAGTTCTTC
TRBJ2-7 TRBD1 few TRBV15 CATSRVLQGADEQYF TGTGCCACCAGCAGAGTTCTCCAGGGGGCAGACGAGCAGTACTTC